The 23 T cell receptor beta chains reported below all come from one sample, sequenced in a study of blood T cells in healthy people across ages. The second PCR ran roughly 6 to 11 cycles with a sample-barcoded 5' primer and J-beta primers. Using its own MiXCR run on the 5' RACE reads, TCRdb lists one record per CDR3 protein. The repertoire has roughly 800,000 distinct CDR3 sequences, nearly 60% of them found once; the top ten carry approximately 21%. The sequencing sample was made of blood. These receptors originate from a young man in good health.

This clonotype was observed a handful of times. CDR3 DNA sequence: TGCAGCGTTGAACGTGGGAGAGGGGATGAGCAGTTCTTC. Residues: CSVERGRGDEQFF. The V gene is TRBV29-1, the J gene TRBJ2-1; D tentatively reads TRBD1 or TRBD2 (5 bases each). V gave up 2 bases and J gave up 8 bases, with 13 bases separating them. The CDR3 is 13 residues long. Germline V gene data show CDR1 as SQVTM and CDR2 as ANQGSEA.

The gene calls are TRBV9 and TRBJ2-1, with TRBD2 matching 8 bases. Per the germline V gene, CDR1 is SGDLS and CDR2 is YYNGEE. Trimming took 0 bases from V and 6 from J; bases not matched to a gene: 2. The CDR3 has 14 residues. CDR3 in amino acids: CASSVAGTSNEQFF. CDR3 DNA sequence: TGTGCCAGCAGCGTAGCTGGGACTAGCAATGAGCAGTTCTTC.

The chain employs TRBV30 and TRBJ2-5; D unclear. Trimming removed 0 bases from V and 11 bases from J, with 13 bases in between. This CDR3 spans 12 amino acids. CDR1 and CDR2 from the germline V gene are GTSNPN and SVGIG (reference sequence). CDR3 coding DNA: TGTGCCTGGAGTGTCCGAGCCAATGAGCAGTACTTC. Amino acids: CAWSVRANEQYF.

The rearrangement uses TRBV29-1 and TRBJ2-7, with D possibly being TRBD1 (5 bases). This CDR3 comprises 13 residues. The germline gives CDR1 SQVTM, CDR2 ANQGSEA. Trimming took 6 bases from V and 0 from J, leaving 12 bases between them. CDR3 DNA: TGCAGCGTCACGACAGAGAGCTCCTACGAGCAGTACTTC. Protein product: CSVTTESSYEQYF.

The rearrangement uses TRBV7-9 and TRBJ1-2, with D perhaps matching TRBD1 (6 bases). The CDR3 consists of 15 residues. Trimming took 4 bases from V and 7 from J, leaving 19 bases between them. Germline assignment: CDR1 SEHNR and CDR2 FQNEAQ (reference sequence). This CDR3 reads CASSYPSGTTAGYTF. CDR3 nucleotides: TGTGCCAGCAGCTATCCCTCGGGGACAACTGCTGGCTACACCTTC.

V usage is TRBV9 and J usage is TRBJ1-2, with unresolved D. The CDR3 contains 13 residues. Germline V gene lookup returns CDR1 SGDLS and CDR2 YYNGEE. V shed 3 bases and J shed 4 bases, with 10 bases lying between them. CDR3 coding DNA: TGTGCCAGCAGCGGAGAGGGATCCTATGGCTACACCTTC. This sequence encodes CASSGEGSYGYTF.

The chain has TRBV11-2 and TRBJ2-5; 8 positions agree with TRBD1. CDR3 length: 14 amino acids. V was pared by 5 bases and J by 3 bases, with 5 bases of the junction left unmatched. In germline, CDR1 is SGHAT, CDR2 FQNNGV. This CDR3 reads CASSPKTGEETQYF. CDR3 sequence (DNA): TGTGCCAGCAGCCCGAAGACAGGGGAAGAGACCCAGTACTTC. Full variable domain (rest looked up from reference TRBV11-2 and TRBJ2-5): EAGVAQSPRYKIIEKRQSVAFWCNPISGHATLYWYQQILGQGPKLLIQFQNNGVVDDSQLPKDRFSAERLKGVDSTLKIQPAKLEDSAVYLCASSPKTGEETQYFGPGTRLLVL.

Only one count was recorded for this clonotype. CDR3 protein: CASSLLQMAVASGEGYEQYF. The CDR3 DNA reads TGTGCCAGCAGTTTATTACAGATGGCGGTAGCTAGCGGGGAAGGATACGAGCAGTACTTC. The chain couples TRBV28 to TRBJ2-7; 9 bases are a match to TRBD2. CDR3 length: 20 residues. The junction had 20 bases not matched to a gene; V was cut back by 1 base and J by 4 bases. CDR1 is MDHEN and CDR2 is SYDVKM in the germline V gene. Complete variable domain (other parts from reference TRBV28 and TRBJ2-7): DVKVTQSSRYLVKRTGEKVFLECVQDMDHENMFWYRQDPGLGLRLIYFSYDVKMKEKGDIPEGYSVSREKKERFSLILESASTNQTSMYLCASSLLQMAVASGEGYEQYFGPGTRLTVT.

This clonotype has only one observation. The V gene is TRBV7-2, the J gene TRBJ1-6, with TRBD1 as a possible D gene (6 bases). This CDR3 is 15 amino acids long. Germline V gives CDR1 SGHTA, CDR2 FQGNSA. Trimming cost V 3 bases and J 7 bases, with 13 bases left between them. The DNA of the CDR3 is TGTGCCAGCAGCTTCCGACAGGCCGGAAATTCACCCCTCCACTTT. This codes for CASSFRQAGNSPLHF. Full variable domain (remainder filled in from reference TRBV7-2 and TRBJ1-6): GAGVSQSPSNKVTEKGKDVELRCDPISGHTALYWYRQSLGQGLEFLIYFQGNSAPDKSGLPSDRFSAERTGGSVSTLTIQRTQQEDSAVYLCASSFRQAGNSPLHFGNGTRLTVT.

The chain employs TRBV28 and TRBJ2-7; TRBD1 or TRBD2 may be the D gene (5 bases each). In germline, CDR1 is MDHEN, CDR2 SYDVKM. This CDR3 contains 16 residues. The germline V and J ends were trimmed by 4 bases and 2 bases, with 18 bases remaining between them. The CDR3 DNA follows: TGTGCCAGCAGTTCCAGGGTGGTGGGGGATACCTACGAGCAGTACTTC. Translated, it gives CASSSRVVGDTYEQYF.

This chain uses TRBV2 with TRBJ2-7, with unresolved D. The CDR3 loop spans 12 amino acids. V dropped 4 bases and J dropped 4 bases, with 8 bases sitting between them. CDR1 and CDR2 from the germline V gene are SNHLY and FYNNEI. The CDR3: CASSGDGYEQYF. In DNA, the CDR3 is TGTGCCAGCAGTGGTGATGGGTACGAGCAGTACTTC.

Only a few counts were recorded for this clonotype. This chain links TRBV20-1 with TRBJ1-2; D remains unclear. Germline CDR1 is DFQATT and CDR2 is SNEGSKA (reference sequence). Trimming stripped 4 bases from V and 2 bases from J, with 5 bases between. The CDR3 totals 11 residues. CDR3 DNA sequence: TGCAGTGCTACTGACAACTATGGCTACACCTTC. Translating it yields CSATDNYGYTF.

J is TRBJ2-3 and V is TRBV9; TRBD2 matches at 10 bases. The germline V gene encodes CDR1 SGDLS and CDR2 YYNGEE. Trimming removed 3 bases from V and 2 bases from J; junction bases left unmatched: 3. The CDR3 loop spans 15 amino acids. CDR3 sequence reads: CASSELAGFTDTQYF. CDR3 nucleotide sequence: TGTGCCAGCAGCGAACTAGCGGGATTCACAGATACGCAGTATTTT.

This clonotype has only a few counts. The V and J genes are TRBV5-1 and TRBJ2-5; no clear D gene. The J call is doubtful: the DNA matches TRBJ2-7 better. Germline CDR1 SGHRS, CDR2 YFSETQ. This CDR3 region has 14 residues. In nucleotides, the CDR3 is TGCGCCAGCAGCTTGGAAGTTGTGGAACTCGAGCAGTACTTC. This encodes CASSLEVVELEQYF.

The V call is TRBV15, the J call TRBJ2-2; D is uncertain. The CDR3 consists of 13 residues. V dropped 0 bases and J dropped 8 bases, with 7 bases sitting between them. Germline values: CDR1 LNHNV, CDR2 YYDKDF (reference sequence). In DNA form, the CDR3 reads TGTGCCACCAGCAGAGATGGACCGGGGGAGCTGTTTTTT. It yields the protein CATSRDGPGELFF.

The chain combines TRBV11-2 with TRBJ2-1; 11 bases are shared with TRBD2. Germline V gene data show CDR1 as SGHAT and CDR2 as FQNNGV. The CDR3 spans 16 residues. Unmatched junction bases numbered 6, after V lost 5 bases and J lost 3 bases. The CDR3 DNA reads TGTGCCAGCAGCGCCCCGGGACTAGCGGTCTACAATGAGCAGTTCTTC. Translating it yields CASSAPGLAVYNEQFF.

This chain connects TRBV19 to TRBJ2-7; 9 nucleotides match TRBD2. The CDR3 is made up of 15 amino acids. V trimming: 4 bases; J trimming: 0 bases; junction bases outside the gene matches: 4. The V gene's germline CDR1 is LNHDA and CDR2 SQIVND (reference sequence). This CDR3 reads CASSTLAGYSYEQYF. The CDR3 nucleotides are TGTGCCAGTAGTACCCTAGCGGGGTACTCCTACGAGCAGTACTTC.

The rearrangement uses TRBV5-1 and TRBJ2-1; 10 positions match TRBD2. V gave up 0 bases and J gave up 5 bases; unmatched junction bases: 8. Germline V CDR1 and CDR2: SGHRS, YFSETQ. This CDR3 contains 17 residues. The CDR3 DNA sequence: TGCGCCAGCAGCTTGGGGCCTAGCGGGAGATCTGACAATGAGCAGTTCTTC. This gives the protein CASSLGPSGRSDNEQFF.

This clonotype was counted between two and nine times. The chain joins TRBV4-1 to TRBJ2-7, with a tentative D call TRBD2 (6 bases). The germline V gene has CDR1 MGHRA and CDR2 YSYEKL. Between the trimmed V and J ends, which lost 0 bases and 5 bases, there was a span of 11 bases. The CDR3 runs to 14 residues. The chain's CDR3 is CASSQEQRANEQYF. The CDR3 bases are TGCGCCAGCAGCCAAGAACAGCGGGCCAACGAGCAGTACTTC.

The rearrangement joins TRBV3-1 to TRBJ2-5; D remains unclear. The end of the DNA is better explained by TRBJ2-7, so the J call may be wrong. Germline V CDR1 and CDR2: LGHDT, YNNKEL (reference sequence). The CDR3 runs 15 residues. The CDR3 DNA is TGTGCCAGCAGCAAAAGCCGAAGCGACCTACCCGAGCAGTACTTC. As protein: CASSKSRSDLPEQYF.

The chain carries TRBV2 and TRBJ2-7, with 12 nucleotides matching TRBD2. In germline, CDR1 is SNHLY, CDR2 FYNNEI. The CDR3 totals 14 residues. Trimming cost V 7 bases and J 7 bases; bases outside gene matches: 8. This chain's CDR3 is CASTGTSGSWEQYF. For the CDR3, the DNA is TGTGCCAGCACCGGGACTAGCGGGTCGTGGGAGCAGTACTTC.

The rearrangement links TRBV6-5 to TRBJ1-2; TRBD1 matches 7 bases. Looked up from germline, CDR1 is MNHEY and CDR2 is SVGAGI. The CDR3 runs to 16 residues. The junction had 17 bases not matched to a gene; V was cut back by 2 bases and J by 11 bases. CDR3 nucleotides: TGTGCCAGCAGTTACGACGCAGGGGGGTCCGTATACGGGTACACCTTC. Its protein product is CASSYDAGGSVYGYTF.

Only a few counts were recorded for this clonotype. The chain links TRBV29-1 to TRBJ1-4, with 7 bases matching TRBD1. Trimming removed 3 bases from V and 0 bases from J; junction bases left unmatched: 4. The V gene's germline CDR1 is SQVTM and CDR2 ANQGSEA. The CDR3 has 15 residues. In DNA, the CDR3 is TGCAGCGTTGATGGGACAGAAGCAACTAATGAAAAACTGTTTTTT. The encoded protein is CSVDGTEATNEKLFF.